Reported below is one TCR beta chain. The data were taken from a study of blood T cell repertoires in COVID-19. Study at large: Samples of COVID-19 (acute and convalescent) were obtained from the United States, Italy and Spain.

Original processing methods: Amplification with reference gene primers provided the estimates of nucleated cell counts. This table comes from immunoSEQ multiplex PCR, and its TCRdb copy is limited to in-frame clones, with some not included. V and J calls and clone size are those listed in that table; D and trimming were worked out from the DNA. Counted here are around 60,000 clones, about nine tenths occurring once; the ten biggest clones make up approximately 8.8%. Material: peripheral blood. The clonotype comes from a human donor with active COVID-19. The donor label of this sample is uncertain.

DNA of the CDR3: TGTGCCAGCAGTGAAGACACCTCGGGGACCCAGTACTTC. Translating it yields CASSEDTSGTQYF. The chain links TRBV6-1 to TRBJ2-5, with unresolved D. The CDR3 is 13 amino acids. The germline CDR1 and CDR2 sequences are MNHNS and SASEGT. Trimming cost V 1 base and J 7 bases, with 10 bases left between them.